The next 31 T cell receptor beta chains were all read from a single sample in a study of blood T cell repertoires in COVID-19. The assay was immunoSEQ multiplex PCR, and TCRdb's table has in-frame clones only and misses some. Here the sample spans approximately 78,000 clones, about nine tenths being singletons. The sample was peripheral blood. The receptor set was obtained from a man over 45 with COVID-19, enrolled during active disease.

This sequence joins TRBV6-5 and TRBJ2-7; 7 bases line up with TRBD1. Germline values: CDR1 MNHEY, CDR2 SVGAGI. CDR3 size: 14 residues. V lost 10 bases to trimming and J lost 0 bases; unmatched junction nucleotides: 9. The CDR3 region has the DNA TGTGCCACCCGAGAGACAGGGATCTCCTACGAGCAGTACGTC. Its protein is CATRETGISYEQYV.

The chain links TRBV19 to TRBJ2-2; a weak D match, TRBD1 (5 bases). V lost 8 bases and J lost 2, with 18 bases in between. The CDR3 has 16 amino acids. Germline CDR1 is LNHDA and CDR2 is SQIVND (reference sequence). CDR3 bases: TGTGCCAGTTTCCCCCCCGACAGCCCTAACACCGGGGAGCTGTTTTTT. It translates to CASFPPDSPNTGELFF.

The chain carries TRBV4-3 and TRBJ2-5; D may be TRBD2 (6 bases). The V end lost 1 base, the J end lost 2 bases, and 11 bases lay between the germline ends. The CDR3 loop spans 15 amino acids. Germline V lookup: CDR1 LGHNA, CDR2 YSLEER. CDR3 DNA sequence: TGCGCCAGCAGCCAAGGGGGAGGCCCACAAGAGACCCAGTACTTC. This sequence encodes CASSQGGGPQETQYF.

CDR3 region: CASSIRSFDGYTF. CDR3 bases: TGTGCCAGTAGTATTAGAAGCTTTGATGGCTACACCTTC. This chain joins TRBV19 and TRBJ1-2; D gene unclear. V was shortened by 3 bases and J by 6 bases, with 11 bases between the two germline ends. Germline V gene sequence: CDR1 LNHDA, CDR2 SQIVND (reference sequence). CDR3 length equals 13 residues. Drawing the rest from reference TRBV19 and TRBJ1-2, the complete variable domain is DGGITQSPKYLFRKEGQNVTLSCEQNLNHDAMYWYRQDPGQGLRLIYYSQIVNDFQKGDIAEGYSVSREKKESFPLTVTSAQKNPTAFYLCASSIRSFDGYTFGSGTRLTVV.

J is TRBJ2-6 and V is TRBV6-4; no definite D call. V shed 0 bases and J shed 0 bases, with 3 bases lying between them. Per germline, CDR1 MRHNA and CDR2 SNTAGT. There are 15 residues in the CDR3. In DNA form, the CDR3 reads TGTGCCAGCAGTGACTCACACTCTGGGGCCAACGTCCTGACTTTC. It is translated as CASSDSHSGANVLTF.

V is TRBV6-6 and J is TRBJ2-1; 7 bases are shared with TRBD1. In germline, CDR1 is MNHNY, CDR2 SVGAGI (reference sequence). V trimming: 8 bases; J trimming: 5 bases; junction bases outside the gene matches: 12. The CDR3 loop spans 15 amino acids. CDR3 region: CASEKGGNRDNEQFF. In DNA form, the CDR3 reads TGTGCCAGCGAGAAAGGGGGCAATAGGGACAATGAGCAGTTCTTC.

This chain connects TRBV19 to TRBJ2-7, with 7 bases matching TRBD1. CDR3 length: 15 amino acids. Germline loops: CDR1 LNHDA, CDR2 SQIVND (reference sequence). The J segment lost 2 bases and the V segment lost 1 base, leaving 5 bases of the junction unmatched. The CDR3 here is CASSIGAGGTYEQYF. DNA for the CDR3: TGTGCCAGTAGTATAGGCGCAGGGGGTACCTACGAGCAGTACTTC. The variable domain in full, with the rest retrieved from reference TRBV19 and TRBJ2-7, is DGGITQSPKYLFRKEGQNVTLSCEQNLNHDAMYWYRQDPGQGLRLIYYSQIVNDFQKGDIAEGYSVSREKKESFPLTVTSAQKNPTAFYLCASSIGAGGTYEQYFGPGTRLTVT.

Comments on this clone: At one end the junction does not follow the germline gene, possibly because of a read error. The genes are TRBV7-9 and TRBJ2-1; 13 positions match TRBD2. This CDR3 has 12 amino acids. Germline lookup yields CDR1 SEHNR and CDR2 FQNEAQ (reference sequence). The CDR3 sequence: CASSPGTSGAVF. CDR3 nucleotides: TGTGCCAGCAGCCCCGGGACTAGCGGGGCAGTCTTC.

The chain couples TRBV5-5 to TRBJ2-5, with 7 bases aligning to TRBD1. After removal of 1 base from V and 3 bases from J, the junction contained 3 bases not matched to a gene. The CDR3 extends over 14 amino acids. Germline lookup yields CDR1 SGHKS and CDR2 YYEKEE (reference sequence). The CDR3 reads CASSLKGGEETQYF. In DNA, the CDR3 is TGTGCCAGCAGCTTGAAAGGGGGCGAAGAGACCCAGTACTTC.

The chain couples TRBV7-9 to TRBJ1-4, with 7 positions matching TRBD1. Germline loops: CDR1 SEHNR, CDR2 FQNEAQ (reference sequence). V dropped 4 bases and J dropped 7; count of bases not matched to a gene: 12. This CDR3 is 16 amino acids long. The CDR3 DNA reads TGTGCCAGCAGCTCAGGGGTAGGGGGCGCGGGTGAAAAACTGTTTTTT. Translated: CASSSGVGGAGEKLFF.

CDR3 region: CASRGSGGNTEAFF. Here the CDR3 DNA reads TGTGCCAGCCGGGGGTCGGGCGGGAACACTGAAGCTTTCTTT. The gene calls are TRBV6-5 and TRBJ1-1; maybe TRBD1 (5 bases). The V end was cut by 8 bases, the J end by 1 base, with 14 bases between. The CDR3 extends over 14 amino acids. Germline V lookup: CDR1 MNHEY, CDR2 SVGAGI.

CDR3 DNA: TGTGCCAGCTCCCCGGGACAGGTCACTGAAGCTTTCTTT. Translated: CASSPGQVTEAFF. The J gene is TRBJ1-1, the V gene TRBV18, with 8 bases matching TRBD1. With V trimmed by 6 bases and J by 4 bases, 4 bases remained unmatched. The CDR3 contains 13 residues. Germline V gives CDR1 KGHSH, CDR2 LQKENI.

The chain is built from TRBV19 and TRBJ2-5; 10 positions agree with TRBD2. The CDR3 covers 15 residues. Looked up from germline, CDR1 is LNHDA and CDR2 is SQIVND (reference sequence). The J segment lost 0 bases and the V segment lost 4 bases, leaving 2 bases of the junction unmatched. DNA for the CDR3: TGTGCCAGTAGTAGGAGCGGGAGGGACCAAGAGACCCAGTACTTC. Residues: CASSRSGRDQETQYF.

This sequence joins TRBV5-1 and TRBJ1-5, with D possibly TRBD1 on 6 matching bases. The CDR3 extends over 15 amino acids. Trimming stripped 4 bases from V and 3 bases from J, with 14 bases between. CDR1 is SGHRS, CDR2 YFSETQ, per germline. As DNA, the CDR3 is TGCGCCAGCAGCCGATCGGACAGTTTCAATCAGCCCCAGCATTTT. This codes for CASSRSDSFNQPQHF.

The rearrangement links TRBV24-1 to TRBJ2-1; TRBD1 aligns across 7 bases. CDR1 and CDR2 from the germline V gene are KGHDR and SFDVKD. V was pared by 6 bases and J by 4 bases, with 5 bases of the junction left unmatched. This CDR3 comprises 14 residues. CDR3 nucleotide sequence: TGTGCCACCAGTATCGGGACAGCTTACAATGAGCAGTTCTTC. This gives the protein CATSIGTAYNEQFF.

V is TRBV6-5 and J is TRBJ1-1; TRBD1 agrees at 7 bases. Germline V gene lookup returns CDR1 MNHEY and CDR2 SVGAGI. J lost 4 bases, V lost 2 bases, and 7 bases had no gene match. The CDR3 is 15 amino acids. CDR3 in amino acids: CASSYDRARATEAFF. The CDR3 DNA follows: TGTGCCAGCAGTTACGACAGGGCGAGAGCCACTGAAGCTTTCTTT.

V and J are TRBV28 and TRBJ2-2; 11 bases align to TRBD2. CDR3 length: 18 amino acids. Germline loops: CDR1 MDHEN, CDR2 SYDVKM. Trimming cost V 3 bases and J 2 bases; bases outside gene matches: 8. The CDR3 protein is CASSLPAGLAGNTGELFF. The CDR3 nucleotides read TGTGCCAGCAGTTTGCCCGCCGGACTAGCGGGTAACACCGGGGAGCTGTTTTTT.

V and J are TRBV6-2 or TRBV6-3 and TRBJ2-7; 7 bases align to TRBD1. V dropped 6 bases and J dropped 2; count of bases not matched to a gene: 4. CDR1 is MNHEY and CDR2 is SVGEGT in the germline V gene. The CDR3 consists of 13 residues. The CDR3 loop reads CASSPGQTYEQYF. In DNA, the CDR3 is TGTGCCAGCAGCCCGGGACAGACCTACGAGCAGTACTTC.

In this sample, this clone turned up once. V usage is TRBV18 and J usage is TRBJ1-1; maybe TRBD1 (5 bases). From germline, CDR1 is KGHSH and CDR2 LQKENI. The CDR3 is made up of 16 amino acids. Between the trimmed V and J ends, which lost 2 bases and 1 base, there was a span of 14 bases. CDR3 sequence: CASSPSEGWGNTEAFF. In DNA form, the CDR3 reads TGTGCCAGCTCACCATCGGAGGGGTGGGGGAACACTGAAGCTTTCTTT.

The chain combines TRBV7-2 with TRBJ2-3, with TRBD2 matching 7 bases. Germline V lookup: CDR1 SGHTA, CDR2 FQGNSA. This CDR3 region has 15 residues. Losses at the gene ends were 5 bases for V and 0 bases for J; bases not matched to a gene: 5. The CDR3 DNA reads TGTGCCAGCAGCCGGGCTAGCGGAAGCACAGATACGCAGTATTTT. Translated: CASSRASGSTDTQYF.

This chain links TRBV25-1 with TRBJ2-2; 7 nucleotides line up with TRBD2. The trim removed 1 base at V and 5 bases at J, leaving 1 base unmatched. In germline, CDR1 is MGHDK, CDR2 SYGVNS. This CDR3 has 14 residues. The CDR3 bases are TGTGCCAGCAGTGAATGGGGGGGGACCGGGGAGCTGTTTTTT. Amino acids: CASSEWGGTGELFF.

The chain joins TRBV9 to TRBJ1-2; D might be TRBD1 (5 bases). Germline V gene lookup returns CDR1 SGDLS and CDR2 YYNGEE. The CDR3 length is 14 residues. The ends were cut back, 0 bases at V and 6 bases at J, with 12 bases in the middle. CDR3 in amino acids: CASSVGKGADGYTF. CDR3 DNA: TGTGCCAGCAGCGTAGGGAAAGGGGCGGATGGCTACACCTTC.

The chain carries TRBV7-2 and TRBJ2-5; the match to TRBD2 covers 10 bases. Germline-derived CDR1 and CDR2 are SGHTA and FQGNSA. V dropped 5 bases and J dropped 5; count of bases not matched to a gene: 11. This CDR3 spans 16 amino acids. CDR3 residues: CASSLTNPSGSETQYF. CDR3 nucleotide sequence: TGTGCCAGCAGCCTAACCAACCCTAGCGGGAGTGAGACCCAGTACTTC.

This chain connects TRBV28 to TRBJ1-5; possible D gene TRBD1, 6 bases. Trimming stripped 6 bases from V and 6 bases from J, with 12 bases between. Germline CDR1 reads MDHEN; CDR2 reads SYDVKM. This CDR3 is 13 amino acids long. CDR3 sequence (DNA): TGTGCCAGCAGGATACAGGGCACTCAGCCCCAGCATTTT. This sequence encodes CASRIQGTQPQHF.

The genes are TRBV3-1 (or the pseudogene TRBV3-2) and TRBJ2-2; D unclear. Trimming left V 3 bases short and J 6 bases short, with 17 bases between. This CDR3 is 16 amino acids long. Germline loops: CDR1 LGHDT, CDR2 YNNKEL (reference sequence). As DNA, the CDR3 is TGTGCCAGCAGCCAGACTGCCCAAAGTCTCCCCGGGGAGCTGTTTTTT. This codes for CASSQTAQSLPGELFF.

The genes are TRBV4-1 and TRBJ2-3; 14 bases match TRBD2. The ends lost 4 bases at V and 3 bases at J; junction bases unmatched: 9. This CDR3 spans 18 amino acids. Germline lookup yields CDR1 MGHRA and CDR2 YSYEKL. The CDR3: CASSLRLAGGFTTDTQYF. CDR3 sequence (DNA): TGCGCCAGCAGCCTACGACTAGCGGGAGGGTTTACTACAGATACGCAGTATTTT.

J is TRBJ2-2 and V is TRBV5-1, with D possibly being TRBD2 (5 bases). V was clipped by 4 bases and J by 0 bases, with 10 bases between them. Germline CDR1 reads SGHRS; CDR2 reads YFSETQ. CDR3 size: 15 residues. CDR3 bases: TGCGCCAGCAGCCCAACGGGAACGAACACCGGGGAGCTGTTTTTT. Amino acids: CASSPTGTNTGELFF.

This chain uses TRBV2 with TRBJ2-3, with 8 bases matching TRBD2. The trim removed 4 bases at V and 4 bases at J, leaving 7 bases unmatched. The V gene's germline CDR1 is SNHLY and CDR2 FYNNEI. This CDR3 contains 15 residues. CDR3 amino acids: CASSVKRENPDTQYF. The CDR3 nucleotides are TGTGCCAGCAGTGTGAAGCGGGAGAACCCAGATACGCAGTATTTT.

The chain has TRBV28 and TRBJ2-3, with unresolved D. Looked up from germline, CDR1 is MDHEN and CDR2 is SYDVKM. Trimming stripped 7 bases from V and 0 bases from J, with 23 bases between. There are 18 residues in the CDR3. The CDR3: CASTASSSVRSSTDTQYF. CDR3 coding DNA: TGTGCCAGCACCGCTTCCTCCTCCGTTAGATCTAGCACAGATACGCAGTATTTT.

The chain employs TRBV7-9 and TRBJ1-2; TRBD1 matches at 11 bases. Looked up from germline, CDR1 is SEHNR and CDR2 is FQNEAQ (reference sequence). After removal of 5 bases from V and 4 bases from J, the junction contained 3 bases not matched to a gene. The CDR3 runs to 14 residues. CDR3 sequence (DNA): TGTGCCAGCAGCCGGGACAGGGGGGGCTATGGCTACACCTTC. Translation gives CASSRDRGGYGYTF.

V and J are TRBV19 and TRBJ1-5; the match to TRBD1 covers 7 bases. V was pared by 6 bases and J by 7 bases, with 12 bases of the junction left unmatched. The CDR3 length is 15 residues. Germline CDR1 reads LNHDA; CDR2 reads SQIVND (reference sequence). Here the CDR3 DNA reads TGTGCCAGTAGGGGGATACAGGGGTCACTGCAGCCCCAGCATTTT. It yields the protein CASRGIQGSLQPQHF.